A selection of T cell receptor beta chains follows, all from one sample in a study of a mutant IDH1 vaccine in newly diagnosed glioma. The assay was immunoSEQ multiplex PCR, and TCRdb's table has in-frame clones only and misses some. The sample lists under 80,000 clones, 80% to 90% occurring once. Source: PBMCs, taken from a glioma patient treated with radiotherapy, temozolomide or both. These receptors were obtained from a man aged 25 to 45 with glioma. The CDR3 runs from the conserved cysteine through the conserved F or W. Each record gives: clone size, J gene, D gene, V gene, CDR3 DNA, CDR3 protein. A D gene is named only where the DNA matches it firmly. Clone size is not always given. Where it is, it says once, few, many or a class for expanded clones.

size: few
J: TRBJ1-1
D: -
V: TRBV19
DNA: TGTGCCAGCGAAACGATGGGACTGAACACTGAAGCTTTCTTT
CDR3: CASETMGLNTEAFF

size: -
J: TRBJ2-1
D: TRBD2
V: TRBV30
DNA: TGTGCCTGGATCCCGCCTCGGGTAGCGGGGGGCGCCTACAATGAGCAGTTCTTC
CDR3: CAWIPPRVAGGAYNEQFF

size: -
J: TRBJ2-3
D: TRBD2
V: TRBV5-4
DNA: TGTGCCAGCAGATCCATGGGGGGGGGAGGCCCAGATACGCAGTATTTT
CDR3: CASRSMGGGGPDTQYF

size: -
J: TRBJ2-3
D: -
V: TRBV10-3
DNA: TGTGCCATCCAACAGAAAAGCACAGATACGCAGTATTTT
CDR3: CAIQQKSTDTQYF

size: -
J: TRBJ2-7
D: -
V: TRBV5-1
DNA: TGCGCCAGCAGCTCATCCTACGAGCAGTACTTC
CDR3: CASSSSYEQYF

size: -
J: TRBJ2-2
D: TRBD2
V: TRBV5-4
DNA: TGTGCCAGCAGCCGGGGGGGGAAGGCCATAAGGAGAGAGCTGTTTTTT
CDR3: CASSRGGKAIRRELFF

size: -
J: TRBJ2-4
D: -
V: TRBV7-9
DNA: TGTGCCAGCAGCTTAGCGGATGACATTCAGTACTTC
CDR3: CASSLADDIQYF

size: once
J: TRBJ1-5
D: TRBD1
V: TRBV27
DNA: TGTGCCAGCAGTAACGACAGGGCGGGCAATCAGCCCCAGCATTTT
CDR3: CASSNDRAGNQPQHF

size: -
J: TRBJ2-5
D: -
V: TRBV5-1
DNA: TGCGCCAGCAGCTTGGACCACAGGGAGCCCCAGTACTTC
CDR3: CASSLDHREPQYF

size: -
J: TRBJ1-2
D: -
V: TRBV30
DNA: TGTGCCTGGACTGATTTCGGACGAGACTATGGCTACACCTTC
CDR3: CAWTDFGRDYGYTF

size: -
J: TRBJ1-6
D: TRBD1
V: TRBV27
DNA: TGTGCCAGCAGACCCCAAACATTGGGACAGGATAATTCACCCCTCCACTTT
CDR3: CASRPQTLGQDNSPLHF

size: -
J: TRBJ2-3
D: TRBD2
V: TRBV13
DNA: TGTGCCAGCAGCTTATGGGGTAGCGGGGGACCGAATACGCAGTATTTT
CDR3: CASSLWGSGGPNTQYF

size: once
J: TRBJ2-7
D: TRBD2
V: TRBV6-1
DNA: TGTGCCAGCAGTGATCGCTTTCTAGCGGGGGGAAACGAGCAGTACTTC
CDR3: CASSDRFLAGGNEQYF

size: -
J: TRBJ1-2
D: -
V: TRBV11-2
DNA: TGTGCCAGCAGCTTAGCCGAGGGTGGCTACACCTTC
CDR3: CASSLAEGGYTF

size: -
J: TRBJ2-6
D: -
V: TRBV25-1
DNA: TGTGCCAGCAGTGAATTTCTGAACGGGGCCAACGTCCTGACTTTC
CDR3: CASSEFLNGANVLTF

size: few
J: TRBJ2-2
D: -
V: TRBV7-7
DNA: TGTGCCAGCAGCTCCAGGGGTTGGAACACCGGGGAGCTGTTTTTT
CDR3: CASSSRGWNTGELFF

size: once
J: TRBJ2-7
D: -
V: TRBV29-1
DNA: TGCAGCGTTGAAATGGGGTCGCCCTACGAGCAGTACTTC
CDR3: CSVEMGSPYEQYF

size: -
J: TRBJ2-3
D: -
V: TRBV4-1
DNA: TGCGCCAGCAGCCCTCTTACTAGGACCATCAGCACAGATACGCAGTATTTT
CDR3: CASSPLTRTISTDTQYF

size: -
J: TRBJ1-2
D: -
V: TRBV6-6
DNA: TGTGCCAGCAGTTACCCTTCTGGCGTCCACTATGGCTACACCTTC
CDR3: CASSYPSGVHYGYTF

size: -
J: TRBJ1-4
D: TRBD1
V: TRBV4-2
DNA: TGTGCCAGCAGCAAAAGGACAGGGGGCATCTACCTAACTAATGAAAAACTGTTTTTT
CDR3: CASSKRTGGIYLTNEKLFF

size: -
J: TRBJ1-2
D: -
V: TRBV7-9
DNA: TGTGCCAGCAGCTTAGGAGAGGGCCTCGGCTACACCTTC
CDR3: CASSLGEGLGYTF

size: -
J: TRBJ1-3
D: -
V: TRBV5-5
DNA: TGTGCCAGCAGCTTGGCTCGTTGGGATTACGGAAACACCATATATTTT
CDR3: CASSLARWDYGNTIYF

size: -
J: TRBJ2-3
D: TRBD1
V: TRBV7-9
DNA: TGTGCCAGCACCCTAGGGGACAGGGGATGGGCAAGGGGCACAGATACGCAGTATTTT
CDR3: CASTLGDRGWARGTDTQYF

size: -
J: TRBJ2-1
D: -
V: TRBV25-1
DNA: TGTGCCAGCAGTGGGAGCGAGGGCCTCTACAATGAGCAGTTCTTC
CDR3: CASSGSEGLYNEQFF

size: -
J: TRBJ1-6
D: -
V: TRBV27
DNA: TGTGCCAGCGGCAGACAGGACTCCTATAATTCACCCCTCCACTTT
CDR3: CASGRQDSYNSPLHF

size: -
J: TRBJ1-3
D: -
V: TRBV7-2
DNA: TGTGCCAGCAGGGAAGGACTGATCTCTGGAAACACCATATATTTT
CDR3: CASREGLISGNTIYF

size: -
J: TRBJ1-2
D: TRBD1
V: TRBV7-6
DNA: TGTGCCAGCAGCTGGGGACAGGGGGATGGCTACACCTTC
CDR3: CASSWGQGDGYTF

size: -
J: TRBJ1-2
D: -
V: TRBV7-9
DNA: TGTGCCAGCAGCTTACGGGGGACTGGCTATGGCTACACCTTC
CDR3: CASSLRGTGYGYTF

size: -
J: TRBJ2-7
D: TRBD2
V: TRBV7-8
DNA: TGTGCCAGCAGCTTAGTAGCGGGGCCATCCTACGAGCAGTACTTC
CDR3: CASSLVAGPSYEQYF

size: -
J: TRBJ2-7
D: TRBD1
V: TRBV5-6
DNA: TGTGCCAGCAGCGGGAGGACAGGGCCATCCGAGCAGTACTTC
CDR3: CASSGRTGPSEQYF

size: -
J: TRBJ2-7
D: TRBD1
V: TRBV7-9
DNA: TGTGCCAGCAGCTTAGGGGGACAGAGATACTACGAGCAGTACTTC
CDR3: CASSLGGQRYYEQYF

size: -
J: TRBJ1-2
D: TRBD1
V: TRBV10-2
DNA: TGCGCCAGCAGTGAGTCGGGACAGGCTAGCTATGGCTACACCTTC
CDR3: CASSESGQASYGYTF

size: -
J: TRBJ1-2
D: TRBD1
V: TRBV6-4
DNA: TGTGCCAGCAGTGTGTCAGGGGGCCATGGCTACACCTTC
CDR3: CASSVSGGHGYTF

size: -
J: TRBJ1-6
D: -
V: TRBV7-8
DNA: TGTGCCAGCAGCTTGGTCAATTCACCCCTCCACTTT
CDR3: CASSLVNSPLHF

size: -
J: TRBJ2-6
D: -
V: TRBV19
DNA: TGTGCCAGTAGTATGACCTCCGCATACACTGGGGCCAACGTCCTGACTTTC
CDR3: CASSMTSAYTGANVLTF

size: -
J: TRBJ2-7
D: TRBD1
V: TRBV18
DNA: TGTGCCAGCTCACCAAGACAGGGGAGTATCTACGAGCAGTACTTC
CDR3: CASSPRQGSIYEQYF

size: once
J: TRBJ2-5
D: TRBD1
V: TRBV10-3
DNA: TGTGCCATCAGTGAGTCGGGACAGCAAGAGACCCAGTACTTC
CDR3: CAISESGQQETQYF

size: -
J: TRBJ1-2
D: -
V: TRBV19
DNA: TGTGCCAGTAGGCAGGATCTTAACTATGGCTACACCTTC
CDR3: CASRQDLNYGYTF

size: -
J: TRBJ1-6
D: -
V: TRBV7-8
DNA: TGTGCCAGCCGGGGCACAGGTCCGAAGCCACCCCTCCACTTT
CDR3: CASRGTGPKPPLHF

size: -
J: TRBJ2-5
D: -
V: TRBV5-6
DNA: TGTGCCAGCAGCCCTCCGTTGGGGGAGCAGTACTTC
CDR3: CASSPPLGEQYF

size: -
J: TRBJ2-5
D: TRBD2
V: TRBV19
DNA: TGTGCCAGTAGTATTGCCGGGGGGTCCTCGGAGCAGTACTTC
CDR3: CASSIAGGSSEQYF

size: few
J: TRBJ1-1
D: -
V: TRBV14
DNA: TGTGCCAGCAGCCACCAGAGGGGCACGTTGATGAACACTGAAGCTTTCTTT
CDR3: CASSHQRGTLMNTEAFF

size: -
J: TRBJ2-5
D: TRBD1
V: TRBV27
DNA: TGTGCCAGCAGTTTAAACAGGGGGCCGGTGGAGACCCAGTACTTC
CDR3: CASSLNRGPVETQYF

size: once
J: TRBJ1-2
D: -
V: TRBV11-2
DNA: TGTGCCAGCAGCTCCCAGGGCAGCCCTAACTATGGCTACACCTTC
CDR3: CASSSQGSPNYGYTF

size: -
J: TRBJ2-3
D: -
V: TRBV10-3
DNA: TGTGCCAGCAGTGAAGCGGAAGTGAATACGCAGTATTTT
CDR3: CASSEAEVNTQYF

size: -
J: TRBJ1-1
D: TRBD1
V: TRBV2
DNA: TGTGCCAGCAGTGAGGAGGGGGCGAGGAACACTGAAGCTTTCTTT
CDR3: CASSEEGARNTEAFF

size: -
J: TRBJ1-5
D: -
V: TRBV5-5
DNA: TGTGCCAGCAGCTGGCGACCAGACCCGCACGGGAATCAGCCCCAGCATTTT
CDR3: CASSWRPDPHGNQPQHF

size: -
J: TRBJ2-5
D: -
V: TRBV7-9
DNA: TGTGCCAGCAGCTTAGTGGCGATCGGGGGGCCTGATGGAGAGACCCAGTACTTC
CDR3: CASSLVAIGGPDGETQYF

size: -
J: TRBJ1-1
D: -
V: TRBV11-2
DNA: TGTGCCAGCAGCTCGGACACTGAAGCTTTCTTT
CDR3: CASSSDTEAFF

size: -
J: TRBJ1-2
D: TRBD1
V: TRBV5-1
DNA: TGCGCCAGCAGTTTTTCCCGGGACAGGGGTGGCCGAAACTATGGCTACACCTTC
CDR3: CASSFSRDRGGRNYGYTF